Presented here are 29 T cell receptor beta chains from one specimen sequenced in a study of radiotherapy plus CTLA-4 blockade in lung cancer (dated by TCRdb to the late 2010s). The library relied on the immunoSEQ multiplex PCR assay. Entries here come from immuneACCESS through TCRdb and include only in-frame sequences with V and J called. Some clones fail to appear in such tables; in the studies checked, an unresolved V gene covers under half of the shortfall, and the cause of the remainder is unknown. Across this sample there are about 82,000 clones, with approximately 75% seen only once. More than 12% of the sample is taken by the ten largest. Specimen: peripheral blood, collected from a patient treated with radiotherapy plus ipilimumab. Receptor source: a human donor with non-small cell lung cancer that progressed on radiotherapy plus ipilimumab.

V usage is TRBV11-3 and J usage is TRBJ2-2, with D perhaps being TRBD1 or TRBD2 (5 bases each). The germline V gene has CDR1 SGHNT and CDR2 YENEEA. The length of the CDR3 is 12 residues. Trimming took 5 bases from V and 7 from J, leaving 8 bases between them. In nucleotides, the CDR3 is TGTGCCAGCAGCCCGGGGCACGGGGAGCTGTTTTTT. This encodes CASSPGHGELFF.

The chain carries TRBV28 and TRBJ1-5; D unclear. Deletions cut 3 bases from V and 8 bases from J, with 14 bases between. Germline values: CDR1 MDHEN, CDR2 SYDVKM. CDR3 length: 14 residues. CDR3 coding DNA: TGTGCCAGCAGTTTCTCGGAATGGGGTAAGCCCCAGCATTTT. As protein: CASSFSEWGKPQHF. Using reference TRBV28 and TRBJ1-5 for the parts outside the CDR3, the full variable domain is DVKVTQSSRYLVKRTGEKVFLECVQDMDHENMFWYRQDPGLGLRLIYFSYDVKMKEKGDIPEGYSVSREKKERFSLILESASTNQTSMYLCASSFSEWGKPQHFGDGTRLSIL.

The chain has TRBV4-2 and TRBJ1-2; D is unresolved. The CDR3 has 15 amino acids. Trimming removed 4 bases from V and 2 bases from J, with 14 bases in between. The V gene's germline CDR1 is LGHNA and CDR2 YNFKEQ. This CDR3 reads CASSPSGRVNYGYTF. The CDR3 DNA follows: TGTGCCAGCAGCCCCTCCGGACGGGTGAACTATGGCTACACCTTC.

This clone showed up just once. The chain uses TRBV4-1 and TRBJ2-7; 7 bases are shared with TRBD1. CDR3 length: 14 residues. J gave up 2 bases and V 1 base, and 2 bases lay outside the gene matches. Germline CDR1 is MGHRA and CDR2 is YSYEKL. CDR3 amino acids: CASSQGQGAYEQYF. The CDR3 region has the DNA TGCGCCAGCAGCCAAGGACAGGGAGCCTACGAGCAGTACTTC.

The chain carries TRBV27 and TRBJ2-7; 9 positions agree with TRBD1. This CDR3 comprises 15 residues. The V gene end was trimmed by 5 bases and the J gene end by 5 bases; junction bases not matched to a gene: 10. Germline lookup yields CDR1 MNHEY and CDR2 SMNVEV (reference sequence). The CDR3 sequence: CASSLRDRDLDEQYF. In DNA, the CDR3 is TGTGCCAGCAGTCTACGGGACAGGGATTTGGACGAGCAGTACTTC.

The chain has TRBV11-2 and TRBJ1-5, with 9 bases matching TRBD1. The germline gives CDR1 SGHAT, CDR2 FQNNGV. V lost 6 bases to trimming and J lost 2 bases; unmatched junction nucleotides: 2. The CDR3 is 14 amino acids. CDR3 sequence: CASRGQGRNQPQHF. DNA of the CDR3: TGTGCCAGCAGGGGACAGGGTCGCAATCAGCCCCAGCATTTT.

This clone was observed many times. The chain joins TRBV10-3 to TRBJ1-2; D possibly corresponds to TRBD1 (5 bases). There are 15 residues in the CDR3. Germline V gene sequence: CDR1 ENHRY, CDR2 SYGVKD. Trimming stripped 2 bases from V and 1 base from J, with 11 bases between. The CDR3 nucleotides are TGTGCCATCAGTGAGCCACAGGCTCGTAACTATGGCTACACCTTC. This translates into CAISEPQARNYGYTF.

DNA of the CDR3: TGCAGCGTTGAATCGGAGGAGGGATACGAGCAGTACTTC. This codes for CSVESEEGYEQYF. The chain links TRBV29-1 to TRBJ2-7; possible D gene TRBD2, 6 bases. V lost 2 bases and J 4 bases, leaving 12 bases between the germline ends. The CDR3 is 13 residues long. Germline lookup yields CDR1 SQVTM and CDR2 ANQGSEA.

This chain uses TRBV29-1 with TRBJ1-5; tentative D call: TRBD1 (5 bases). The CDR3 is 13 residues long. Germline values: CDR1 SQVTM, CDR2 ANQGSEA. With 5 bases removed from V and 6 bases from J, the gap between germline ends came to 14 bases. The CDR3 DNA reads as TGCAGCGTTTCCCAGGGAGAGGGTCAGCCCCAGCATTTT. Amino acid sequence: CSVSQGEGQPQHF.

The chain carries TRBV4-3 and TRBJ2-3, with D possibly called TRBD1 or TRBD2 (5 bases each). The CDR3 covers 16 residues. V was shortened by 0 bases and J by 4 bases, with 14 bases between the two germline ends. Per the germline V gene, CDR1 is LGHNA and CDR2 is YSLEER. CDR3: CASSQDLGVSADTQYF. CDR3 coding DNA: TGCGCCAGCAGCCAAGATCTGGGGGTATCTGCAGATACGCAGTATTTT.

A few counts support this clone. CDR3 in amino acids: CASSLGASEQYF. The CDR3 DNA follows: TGTGCCAGCAGCTTGGGGGCTTCCGAGCAGTACTTC. The rearrangement joins TRBV5-6 to TRBJ2-7; no clear D gene. The V and J ends lost 0 bases and 6 bases respectively, with 7 bases between them. Per the germline V gene, CDR1 is SGHDT and CDR2 is YYEEEE. This CDR3 has 12 amino acids.

This chain connects TRBV27 to TRBJ1-4; tentative D call: TRBD1 (5 bases). Per germline, CDR1 MNHEY and CDR2 SMNVEV (reference sequence). The CDR3 is 11 amino acids. The V gene lost 3 bases and the J gene lost 14 bases, with 10 bases spanning the gap. The CDR3 here is CASSFGGKLFF. CDR3 bases: TGTGCCAGCAGTTTCGGGGGAAAGCTGTTTTTT.

The chain couples TRBV10-1 to TRBJ2-5, with a tentative D call TRBD2 (7 bases). Germline loops: CDR1 WNHNN, CDR2 SYGVQD (reference sequence). The CDR3 covers 14 residues. V gave up 6 bases and J gave up 5 bases, with 16 bases separating them. CDR3 coding DNA: TGCGCCAGCAGAATATCAAGGGGGGGTGAGACCCAGTACTTC. Translation: CASRISRGGETQYF.

This chain joins TRBV4-3 and TRBJ2-7; D possibly corresponds to TRBD1 (5 bases). Per the germline V gene, CDR1 is LGHNA and CDR2 is YSLEER. This CDR3 spans 13 amino acids. V was trimmed by 0 bases and J by 5 bases, leaving 8 bases between them. The CDR3 DNA reads as TGCGCCAGCAGCCAAGATCGCAGGGACGAGCAGTACTTC. Amino acids: CASSQDRRDEQYF.

The genes are TRBV29-1 and TRBJ2-1; D not certain. From germline, CDR1 is SQVTM and CDR2 ANQGSEA. There are 16 residues in the CDR3. The germline V and J ends were trimmed by 1 base and 8 bases, with 21 bases remaining between them. This chain's CDR3 is CSVEAILTPVRDEQFF. CDR3 nucleotides: TGCAGCGTTGAAGCCATTCTGACACCCGTACGCGATGAGCAGTTCTTC.

The chain combines TRBV2 with TRBJ1-1; D gene ambiguous. The CDR3 covers 15 residues. Germline values: CDR1 SNHLY, CDR2 FYNNEI. V shed 4 bases and J shed 0 bases, with 12 bases lying between them. The CDR3: CASSAWAAVNTEAFF. CDR3 DNA sequence: TGTGCCAGCAGTGCTTGGGCCGCGGTGAACACTGAAGCTTTCTTT.

This rearrangement joins TRBV14 to TRBJ1-5, with D possibly matching TRBD1 (5 bases). The CDR3 runs to 19 residues. Germline V gives CDR1 SGHDN, CDR2 FVKESK. Trimming removed 0 bases at V and 0 bases at J, with 18 bases between. The CDR3 sequence: CASSQDSPRGGNSNQPQHF. The CDR3 DNA is TGTGCCAGCAGCCAAGATTCCCCTAGGGGCGGAAATAGCAATCAGCCCCAGCATTTT.

The chain is built from TRBV18 and TRBJ2-7; D is possibly TRBD1 (5 bases). Trimming pared 2 bases from V and 2 bases from J, leaving 7 bases between. This CDR3 comprises 13 residues. Germline V lookup: CDR1 KGHSH, CDR2 LQKENI. In DNA, the CDR3 is TGTGCCAGCTCACCATCAGGGACCTACGAGCAGTACTTC. Translating gives CASSPSGTYEQYF.

This rearrangement joins TRBV27 to TRBJ2-2; 7 bases map to TRBD1. V shed 4 bases, J shed 2 bases, and the junction held 4 bases outside the gene matches. Germline V gives CDR1 MNHEY, CDR2 SMNVEV (reference sequence). The CDR3 has 15 amino acids. The CDR3 coding sequence is TGTGCCAGCAGTTCGAGGGGGCGAAACACCGGGGAGCTGTTTTTT. Its protein product is CASSSRGRNTGELFF.

This sequence joins TRBV27 and TRBJ1-2; 7 nucleotides match TRBD1. The germline CDR1 and CDR2 sequences are MNHEY and SMNVEV (reference sequence). The V and J ends lost 0 bases and 8 bases, in that order; junction bases with no gene match: 6. The CDR3 runs to 14 residues. In DNA, the CDR3 is TGTGCCAGCAGTTTATCGGGAGGGGGCCACGGCTACACCTTC. Translated, it gives CASSLSGGGHGYTF.

The J gene is TRBJ2-3, the V gene TRBV5-5, with D uncertain. The germline gives CDR1 SGHKS, CDR2 YYEKEE (reference sequence). CDR3 length: 13 amino acids. Between the trimmed V and J ends, which lost 3 bases and 2 bases, there was a span of 7 bases. CDR3 loop: CASSSPNTDTQYF. DNA for the CDR3: TGTGCCAGCAGCTCGCCTAACACAGATACGCAGTATTTT.

As concerns this clone: Other DNA sequences in the sample encode the same CDR3. V and J are TRBV27 and TRBJ1-1; D ambiguous. CDR3 length: 13 amino acids. The germline CDR1 and CDR2 sequences are MNHEY and SMNVEV (reference sequence). V lost 0 bases and J 0 bases, leaving 2 bases between the germline ends. The CDR3 coding sequence is TGTGCCAGCAGTTTATCCCTGAACACTGAAGCTTTCTTT. It specifies CASSLSLNTEAFF.

Concerning this clone itself: Other nucleotide sequences from this sample produce the same CDR3. The gene calls are TRBV20-1 and TRBJ2-1, with 7 nucleotides matching TRBD1. V shed 7 bases and J 7 bases; nucleotides not matched to a gene: 4. Per germline, CDR1 DFQATT and CDR2 SNEGSKA (reference sequence). CDR3 length: 11 residues. In DNA, the CDR3 is TGCAGTGTCACACAGGGGAATGAGCAGTTCTTC. Protein product: CSVTQGNEQFF.

The genes are TRBV18 and TRBJ2-7, with 9 nucleotides matching TRBD2. J lost 1 base, V lost 4 bases, and 8 bases had no gene match. Per germline, CDR1 KGHSH and CDR2 LQKENI. This CDR3 has 16 residues. The CDR3 is CASSQSSGGTSYEQYF. CDR3 coding DNA: TGTGCCAGCTCACAAAGTAGCGGGGGTACTTCCTACGAGCAGTACTTC.

The chain uses TRBV27 and TRBJ2-1; the D gene is possibly TRBD2 (5 bases). Germline CDR1 reads MNHEY; CDR2 reads SMNVEV (reference sequence). This CDR3 spans 15 amino acids. Trimming cost V 0 bases and J 5 bases, with 11 bases left between them. Written as DNA, the CDR3 is TGTGCCAGCAGTTTATCGTACTCCGGGGACAATGAGCAGTTCTTC. This sequence encodes CASSLSYSGDNEQFF.

This sequence joins TRBV7-2 and TRBJ1-2; 8 positions match TRBD1. CDR1 is SGHTA and CDR2 is FQGNSA in the germline V gene. The J segment lost 8 bases and the V segment lost 1 base, leaving 12 bases of the junction unmatched. The CDR3 has 16 residues. Here the CDR3 reads CASSLDPGGALYGYTF. The CDR3 DNA follows: TGTGCCAGCAGCTTAGATCCAGGGGGCGCGTTATACGGCTACACCTTC.

The table lists this clone with a few counts. The rearrangement joins TRBV6-1 to TRBJ2-2, with TRBD2 as a possible D gene (5 bases). The CDR3 is 15 residues long. Germline loops: CDR1 MNHNS, CDR2 SASEGT. Trimming removed 5 bases from V and 7 bases from J, with 17 bases in between. The CDR3 loop is CASSPWTGSGGELFF. The DNA for the CDR3 is TGTGCCAGCAGTCCGTGGACGGGATCGGGCGGGGAGCTGTTTTTT.

This clone has just a few counts. CDR3 region: CASSLPDSPLHF. The CDR3 nucleotides read TGTGCCAGCAGCTTACCGGATTCACCCCTCCACTTT. This chain uses TRBV7-9 with TRBJ1-6; D call uncertain. The CDR3 is 12 residues long. V gave up 2 bases and J gave up 8 bases, with 4 bases separating them. CDR1 and CDR2 (germline): SEHNR, FQNEAQ (reference sequence).

This chain links TRBV5-5 with TRBJ2-7, with 8 positions matching TRBD2. CDR1 is SGHKS and CDR2 is YYEKEE in the germline V gene (reference sequence). The CDR3 extends over 16 amino acids. Trimming at V came to 4 bases and at J to 7 bases, leaving 16 bases not matched to a gene. The CDR3 bases are TGTGCCAGCAGCGTGTACCGGGACATAGGACTAGCAGAGCAGTACTTC. Its protein is CASSVYRDIGLAEQYF.